This T cell receptor (beta chain) is drawn from a study of CD8 T cells in seronegative destructive rheumatoid arthritis (dated by TCRdb to about 2020). In the study overall: At the time of sampling, biological drugs were being given to seven out of the eight CND-RA patients. Peripheral CD8+ TCRbeta repertoires were compared between CCP-negative destructive rheumatoid arthritis (CND-RA) patients and newly diagnosed seropositive RA, seronegative RA and healthy controls. Comparison cohorts of seropositive RA, seronegative RA and healthy controls came from an earlier published TCRbeta dataset rather than new sequencing. Broad study findings and their caveats: Across the roughly 120,000 clonotypes tested, no public clonotype enrichment survived Benjamini-Hochberg correction. With age adjusted for, CD8+ TCRbeta repertoires in CND-RA patients appeared less diverse and more clonal than repertoires in other RA subtypes. Because no diagnostic samples were available, the TCR repertoire differences may partly reflect poor disease control over the years rather than being present at onset. More CMV-reactive and fewer influenza A-reactive CD8+ TCRbeta sequences were observed in CND-RA repertoires than in controls and other RA subtypes. CND-RA patients appeared to carry a distinct set of enriched public clonotypes, which the authors read as support for a separate disease subset. The small size of the CND-RA cohort was acknowledged as a study limitation.

The table lists this clone with a few counts. Which antigen it targets is not known. The sample holds no much larger clone one base away, and base qualities are not on file. TCRbeta sequencing used genomic DNA from CD8+ cells, following the manufacturer's instructions. A genomics technology centre in Finland ran the TCRbeta sequencing, which was done with the immunoSEQ assay. As for the authors' bioinformatics: Clonotype tables from the immunoSEQ preprocessing pipeline were converted to VDJtools format, and non-productive clonotypes were removed. Samples with fewer than 10,000 reads were excluded, the remaining samples were subsampled to 10,000 reads, and most of the eight CND-RA samples were retained. Shannon-Wiener, Simpson and clonality indices were calculated with the VDJtools CalcDiversityStats function on data subsampled to 10,000 reads. To infer antigen specificity, non-singleton TCRbeta clonotypes were hard-matched against VDJdb, meaning no mismatches were allowed. CDR3 sequences that differed by one amino acid (Hamming distance 1) were grouped together into clusters with potentially shared antigen targets. Group enrichment of public clonotypes was tested with one-sided Fisher's exact tests after groups were resampled to six samples, with the procedure repeated ten times. TCRdb limited this immuneACCESS table to in-frame rearrangements with V and J called. A share of clones is missing; checked studies link under half to unresolved V genes, and the rest is unexplained. V and J calls and clone size are those listed in that table; D and trimming were worked out from the DNA. This sample has under 15,000 clones in its table, and 83% of those were observed once. Under 35% of the sample goes to the ten largest clones.

Based on the germline V gene, the CDR1 and CDR2 sequences are SGHDT and YYEEEE. V is clipped by 0 bases and J by 1 base, and the sequence between their germline boundaries is 13 bases long. The CDR3 covers 16 residues, taking in both the cysteine and the phenylalanine. The read is trimmed to its CDR3 DNA, 48 bases read in frame from base 1. CND-RA patients were negative for the clinical CCP2 antibody test, and joint destruction progressed despite active therapy. All CND-RA patients were characterized by typical joint destruction in wrists and ankles and by failure of conventional anti-rheumatic therapy. Instead of being sampled at diagnosis, CND-RA patients were sampled after long disease histories, which in several cases spanned decades. Each patient provided about 50 millilitres of EDTA-anticoagulated peripheral blood. Peripheral blood mononuclear cells were isolated by Ficoll-Paque PLUS density gradient separation. AutoMACS magnetic bead positive selection was used to isolate CD8+ cells from fresh or cryopreserved PBMCs, and purity was verified by flow cytometry. Nucleospin Tissue or Tissue XS kits were used to extract genomic DNA, which was then quantified on a Qubit 2.0 fluorometer.

The rearrangement combines TRBV5-6 with TRBJ1-1; the D gene remains uncertain. This TCR was recovered from a woman aged 30-55 years with seronegative destructive rheumatoid arthritis. Sequencing used CD8+ T cells from blood. The CDR3 has the sequence CASSLAEDFSNTEAFF. Read as DNA, the sequence is TGTGCCAGCAGCTTGGCTGAGGACTTCTCGAACACTGAAGCTTTCTTT. The CDR3 plus the reference TRBV5-6 and TRBJ1-1 genes for the other parts give the full variable domain: DAGVTQSPTHLIKTRGQQVTLRCSPKSGHDTVSWYQQALGQGPQFIFQYYEEEERQRGNFPDRFSGHQFPNYSSELNVNALLLGDSALYLCASSLAEDFSNTEAFFGQGTRLTVV.